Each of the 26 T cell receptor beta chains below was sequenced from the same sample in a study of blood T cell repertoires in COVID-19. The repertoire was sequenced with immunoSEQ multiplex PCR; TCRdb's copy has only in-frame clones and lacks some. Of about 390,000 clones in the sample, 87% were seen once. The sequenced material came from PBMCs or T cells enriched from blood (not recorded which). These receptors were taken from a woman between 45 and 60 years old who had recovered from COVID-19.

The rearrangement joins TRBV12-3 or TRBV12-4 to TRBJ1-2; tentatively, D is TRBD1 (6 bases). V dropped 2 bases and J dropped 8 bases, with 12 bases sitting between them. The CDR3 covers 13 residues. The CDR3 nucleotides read TGTGCCAGCAGTTTACAGGGGACCGGAGGCTACACCTTC. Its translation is CASSLQGTGGYTF.

The CDR3, as DNA: TGTGCCAGCATTCCGGGGGGGAGGGCCTACGAGCAGTACTTC. This gives the protein CASIPGGRAYEQYF. This chain joins TRBV28 and TRBJ2-7; 8 bases align to TRBD2. The CDR3 contains 14 residues. V was pared by 7 bases and J by 2 bases, with 7 bases of the junction left unmatched. Germline V gene sequence: CDR1 MDHEN, CDR2 SYDVKM.

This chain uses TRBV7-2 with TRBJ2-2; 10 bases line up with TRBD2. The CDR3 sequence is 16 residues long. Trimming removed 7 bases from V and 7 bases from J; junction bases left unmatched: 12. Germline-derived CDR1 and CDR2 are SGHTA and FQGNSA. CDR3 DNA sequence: TGTGCCAGCACCGATGGGCTAGCGGGGGCTGTCGGGGAGCTGTTTTTT. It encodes CASTDGLAGAVGELFF.

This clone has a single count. The CDR3 DNA reads as TGCGCCAGCAGCTTACTTGGTCTGGGACGGGGGGCAACTTTACGCTCTGGAAACACCATATATTTT. This codes for CASSLLGLGRGATLRSGNTIYF. The chain links TRBV5-1 to TRBJ1-3, with D possibly matching TRBD1 (6 bases). The ends were cut back, 2 bases at V and 0 bases at J, with 30 bases in the middle. CDR3 length: 22 amino acids. CDR1 is SGHRS and CDR2 is YFSETQ in the germline V gene. The complete variable domain, with remaining parts taken from reference TRBV5-1 and TRBJ1-3, reads KAGVTQTPRYLIKTRGQQVTLSCSPISGHRSVSWYQQTPGQGLQFLFEYFSETQRNKGNFPGRFSGRQFSNSRSEMNVSTLELGDSALYLCASSLLGLGRGATLRSGNTIYFGEGSWLTVV.

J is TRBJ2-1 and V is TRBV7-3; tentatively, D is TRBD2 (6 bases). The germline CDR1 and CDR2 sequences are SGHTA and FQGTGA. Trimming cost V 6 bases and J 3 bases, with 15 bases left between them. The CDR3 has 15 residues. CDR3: CASSPSGLFYNEQFF. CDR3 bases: TGTGCCAGCAGTCCCTCGGGACTCTTCTACAATGAGCAGTTCTTC.

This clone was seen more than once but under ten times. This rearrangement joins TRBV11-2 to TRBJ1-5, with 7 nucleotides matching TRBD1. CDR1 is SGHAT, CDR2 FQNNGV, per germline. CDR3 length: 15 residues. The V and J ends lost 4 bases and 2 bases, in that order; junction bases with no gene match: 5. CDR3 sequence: CASSSWGTGNQPQHF. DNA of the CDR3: TGTGCCAGCAGCTCGTGGGGGACAGGCAATCAGCCCCAGCATTTT.

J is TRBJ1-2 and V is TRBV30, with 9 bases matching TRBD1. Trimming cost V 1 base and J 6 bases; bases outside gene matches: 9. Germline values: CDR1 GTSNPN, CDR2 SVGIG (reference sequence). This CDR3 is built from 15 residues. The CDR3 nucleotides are TGTGCCTGGAGTGCGCTCCCGGGACAGGGCAATGGCTACACCTTC. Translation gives CAWSALPGQGNGYTF.

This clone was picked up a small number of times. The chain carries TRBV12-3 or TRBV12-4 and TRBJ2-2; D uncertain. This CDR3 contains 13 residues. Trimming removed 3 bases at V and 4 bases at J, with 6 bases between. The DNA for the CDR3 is TGTGCCAGCAGTTTCTATGCCACCGGGGAGCTGTTTTTT. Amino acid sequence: CASSFYATGELFF.

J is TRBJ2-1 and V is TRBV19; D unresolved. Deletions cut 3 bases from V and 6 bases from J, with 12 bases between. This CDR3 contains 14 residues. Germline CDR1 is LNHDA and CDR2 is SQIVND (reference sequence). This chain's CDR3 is CASSILALSNEQFF. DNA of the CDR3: TGTGCCAGTAGTATCTTAGCCCTGAGCAATGAGCAGTTCTTC.

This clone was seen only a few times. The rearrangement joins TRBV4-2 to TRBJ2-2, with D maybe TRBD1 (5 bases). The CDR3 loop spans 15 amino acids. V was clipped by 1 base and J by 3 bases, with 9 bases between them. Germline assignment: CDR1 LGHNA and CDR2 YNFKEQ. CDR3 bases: TGTGCCAGCAGCCAAGTGTTAGGGGACACCGGGGAGCTGTTTTTT. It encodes CASSQVLGDTGELFF.

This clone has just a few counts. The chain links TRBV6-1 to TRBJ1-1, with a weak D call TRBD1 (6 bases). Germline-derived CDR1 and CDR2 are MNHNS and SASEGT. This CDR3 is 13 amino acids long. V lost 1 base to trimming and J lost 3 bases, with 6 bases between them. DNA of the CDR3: TGTGCCAGCAGTGAAGACAGGGACACTGAAGCTTTCTTT. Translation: CASSEDRDTEAFF.

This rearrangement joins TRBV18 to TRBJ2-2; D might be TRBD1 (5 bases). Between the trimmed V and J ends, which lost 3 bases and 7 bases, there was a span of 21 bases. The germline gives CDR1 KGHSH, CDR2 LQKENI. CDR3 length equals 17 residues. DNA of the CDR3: TGTGCCAGCTCACCCCTTTCAAACAGGATTGTGAGCGGGGAGCTGTTTTTT. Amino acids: CASSPLSNRIVSGELFF.

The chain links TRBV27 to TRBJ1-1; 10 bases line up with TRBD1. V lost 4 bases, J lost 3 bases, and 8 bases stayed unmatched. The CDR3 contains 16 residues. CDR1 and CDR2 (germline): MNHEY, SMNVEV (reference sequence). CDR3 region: CASSSRDRGFYTEAFF. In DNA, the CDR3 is TGTGCCAGCAGTTCAAGGGACAGGGGCTTTTACACTGAAGCTTTCTTT.

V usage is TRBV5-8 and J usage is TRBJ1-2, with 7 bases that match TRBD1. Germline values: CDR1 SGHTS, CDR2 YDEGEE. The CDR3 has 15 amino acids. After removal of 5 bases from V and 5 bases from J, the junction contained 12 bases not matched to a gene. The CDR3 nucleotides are TGTGCCAGCAGTTATGGAACCGGGACAGAATATGGCTACACCTTC. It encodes CASSYGTGTEYGYTF.

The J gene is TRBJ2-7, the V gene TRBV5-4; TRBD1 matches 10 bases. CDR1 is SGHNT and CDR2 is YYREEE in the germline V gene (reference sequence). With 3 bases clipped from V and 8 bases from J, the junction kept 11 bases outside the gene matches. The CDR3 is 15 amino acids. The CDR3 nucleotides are TGTGCCAGCAGCTCAGCGCCGGGACAGGGGACTCAGCAGTACTTC. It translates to CASSSAPGQGTQQYF.

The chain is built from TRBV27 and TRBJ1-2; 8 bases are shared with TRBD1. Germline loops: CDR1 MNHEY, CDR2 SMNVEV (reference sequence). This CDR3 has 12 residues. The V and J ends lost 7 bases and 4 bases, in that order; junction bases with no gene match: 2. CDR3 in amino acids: CASKGQGYGYTF. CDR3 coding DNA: TGTGCCAGCAAAGGACAGGGCTATGGCTACACCTTC.

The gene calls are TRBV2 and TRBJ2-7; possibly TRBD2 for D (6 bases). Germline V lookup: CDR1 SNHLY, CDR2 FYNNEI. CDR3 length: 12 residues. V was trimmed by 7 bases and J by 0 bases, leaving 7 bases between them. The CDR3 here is CASTTSSYEQYF. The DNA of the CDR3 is TGTGCCAGCACGACTAGCTCCTACGAGCAGTACTTC.

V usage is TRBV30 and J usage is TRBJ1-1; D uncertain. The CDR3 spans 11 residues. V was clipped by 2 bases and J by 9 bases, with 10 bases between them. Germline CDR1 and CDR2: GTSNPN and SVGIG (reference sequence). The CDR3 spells CAWSSQVKAFF. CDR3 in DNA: TGTGCCTGGAGTTCCCAGGTAAAAGCTTTCTTT.

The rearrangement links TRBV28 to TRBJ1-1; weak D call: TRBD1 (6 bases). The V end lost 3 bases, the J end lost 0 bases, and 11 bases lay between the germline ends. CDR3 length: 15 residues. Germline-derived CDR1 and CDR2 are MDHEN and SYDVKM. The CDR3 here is CASSLATGLNTEAFF. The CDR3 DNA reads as TGTGCCAGCAGTTTGGCAACAGGGCTGAACACTGAAGCTTTCTTT.

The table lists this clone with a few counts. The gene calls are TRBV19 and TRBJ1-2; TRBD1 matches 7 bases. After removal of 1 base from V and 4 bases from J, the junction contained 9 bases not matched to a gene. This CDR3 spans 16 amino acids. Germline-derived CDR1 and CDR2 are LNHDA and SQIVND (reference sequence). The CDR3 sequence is CASSIGRDRGRYGYTF. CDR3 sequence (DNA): TGTGCCAGTAGTATAGGTCGGGACAGAGGACGCTATGGCTACACCTTC.

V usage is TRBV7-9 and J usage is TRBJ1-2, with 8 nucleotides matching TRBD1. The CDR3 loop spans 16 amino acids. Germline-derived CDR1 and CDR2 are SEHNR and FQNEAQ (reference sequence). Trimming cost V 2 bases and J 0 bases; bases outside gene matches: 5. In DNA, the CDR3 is TGTGCCAGCAGCTTAATAACAGGGGGTTCTAACTATGGCTACACCTTC. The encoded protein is CASSLITGGSNYGYTF.

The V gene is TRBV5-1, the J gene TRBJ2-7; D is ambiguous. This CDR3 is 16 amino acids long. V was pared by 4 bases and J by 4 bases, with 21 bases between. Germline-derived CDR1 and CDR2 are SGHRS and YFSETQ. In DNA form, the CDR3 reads TGCGCCAGCAGCGTGTACGGTACCCTGTCGCCTTACGAGCAGTACTTC. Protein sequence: CASSVYGTLSPYEQYF. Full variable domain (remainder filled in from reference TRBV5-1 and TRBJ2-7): KAGVTQTPRYLIKTRGQQVTLSCSPISGHRSVSWYQQTPGQGLQFLFEYFSETQRNKGNFPGRFSGRQFSNSRSEMNVSTLELGDSALYLCASSVYGTLSPYEQYFGPGTRLTVT.

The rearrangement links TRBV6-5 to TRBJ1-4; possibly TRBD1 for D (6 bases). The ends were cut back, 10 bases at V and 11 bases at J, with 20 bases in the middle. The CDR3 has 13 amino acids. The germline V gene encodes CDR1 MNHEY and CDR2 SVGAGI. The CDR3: CATAQGELGKLFF. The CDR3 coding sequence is TGTGCCACCGCACAGGGAGAGTTGGGGAAACTGTTTTTT.

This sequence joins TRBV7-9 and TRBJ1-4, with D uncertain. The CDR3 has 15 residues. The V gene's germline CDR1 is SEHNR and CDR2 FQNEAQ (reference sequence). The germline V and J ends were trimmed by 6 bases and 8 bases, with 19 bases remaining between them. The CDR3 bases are TGTGCCAGCAGTTTAAGTCGCGAGGTTGAGGAAAAACTGTTTTTT. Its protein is CASSLSREVEEKLFF.

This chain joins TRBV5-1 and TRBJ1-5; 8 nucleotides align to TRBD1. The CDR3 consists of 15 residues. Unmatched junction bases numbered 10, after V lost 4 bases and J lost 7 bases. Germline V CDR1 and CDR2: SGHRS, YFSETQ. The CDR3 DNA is TGCGCCAGCAGCCCTAGGACAGGGTTTGGCCAGCCCCAGCATTTT. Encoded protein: CASSPRTGFGQPQHF.

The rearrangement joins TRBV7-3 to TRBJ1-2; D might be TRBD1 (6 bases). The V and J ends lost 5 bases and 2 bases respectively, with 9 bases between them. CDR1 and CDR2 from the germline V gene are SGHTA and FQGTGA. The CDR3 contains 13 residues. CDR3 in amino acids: CASSLGQNYGYTF. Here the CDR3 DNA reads TGTGCCAGCAGCCTCGGACAGAACTATGGCTACACCTTC.